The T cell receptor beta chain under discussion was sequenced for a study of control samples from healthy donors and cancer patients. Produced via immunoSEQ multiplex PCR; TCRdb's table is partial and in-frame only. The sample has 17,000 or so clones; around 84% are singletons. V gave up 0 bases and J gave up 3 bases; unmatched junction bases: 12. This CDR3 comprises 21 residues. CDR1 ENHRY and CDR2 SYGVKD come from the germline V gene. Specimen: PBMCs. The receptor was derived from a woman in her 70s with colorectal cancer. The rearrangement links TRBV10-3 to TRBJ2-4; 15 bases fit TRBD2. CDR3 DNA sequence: TGTGCCATCAGTGAGTCACCATGGACTAGCGGGGGGGCGTATGTCAAAAACATTCAGTACTTC. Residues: CAISESPWTSGGAYVKNIQYF.